A selection of T cell receptor beta chains follows, all from one sample in a study of blood T cell repertoires in COVID-19. Some clones are missing from TCRdb's copy, which holds only in-frame ones; the method was immunoSEQ multiplex PCR. The sample records some 260,000 clones, around 85% being singletons. Source material: peripheral blood. All receptors derive from a woman aged 35 to 49 with active or convalescent COVID-19. Each CDR3 is given with its conserved first and last residue.

j_gene: TRBJ2-5
v_gene: TRBV28
CDR3aa: CASSWDRVEETQYF

j_gene: TRBJ1-2
v_gene: TRBV4-1
CDR3aa: CASSQTRDRDRYGYTF

j_gene: TRBJ1-1
v_gene: TRBV6-5
CDR3aa: CASSPRRDSTEAFF

j_gene: TRBJ1-5
v_gene: TRBV21-1
CDR3aa: CASSKKIPLVRQPQHF

j_gene: TRBJ1-1
v_gene: TRBV3-1/TRBV3-2
CDR3aa: CASSQASAGYTEAFF

j_gene: TRBJ2-3
v_gene: TRBV5-6
CDR3aa: CASSFGTGGPTDTQYF

j_gene: TRBJ1-1
v_gene: TRBV18
CDR3aa: CASSPGQRGNEAFF

j_gene: TRBJ1-2
v_gene: TRBV6-5
CDR3aa: CASRGSRVGYTF

j_gene: TRBJ1-3
v_gene: TRBV6-5
CDR3aa: CASSIQGSGNTIYF

j_gene: TRBJ1-2
v_gene: TRBV6-5
CDR3aa: CASGSQGGARGYTF

j_gene: TRBJ2-3
v_gene: TRBV7-9
CDR3aa: CASSSSDTQYF

j_gene: TRBJ2-5
v_gene: TRBV30
CDR3aa: CAWSVEQGGETQYF

j_gene: TRBJ1-3
v_gene: TRBV30
CDR3aa: CAAGTIPESGPIVRNTIYF

j_gene: TRBJ2-2
v_gene: TRBV27
CDR3aa: CASRALIAGLNTGELFF

j_gene: TRBJ1-1
v_gene: TRBV10-1
CDR3aa: CASSRDRAVAEAFF

j_gene: TRBJ1-2
v_gene: TRBV4-1
CDR3aa: CASSQGAGDTPRGYTF

j_gene: TRBJ2-3
v_gene: TRBV6-4
CDR3aa: CASSDSPYASGGTDTQYF

j_gene: TRBJ1-5
v_gene: TRBV15
CDR3aa: CATSPVRGGQPQHF

j_gene: TRBJ1-1
v_gene: TRBV30
CDR3aa: CAWSVGRGNTEAFF

j_gene: TRBJ2-1
v_gene: TRBV24-1
CDR3aa: CATSDWSSGDYNEQFF

j_gene: TRBJ1-2
v_gene: TRBV5-1
CDR3aa: CASSLDGQGILGGYTF

j_gene: TRBJ1-2
v_gene: TRBV7-9
CDR3aa: CASSPWAGTAYGYTF

j_gene: TRBJ1-1
v_gene: TRBV4-1
CDR3aa: CASSQGQGYSTEAFF

j_gene: TRBJ1-6
v_gene: TRBV7-2
CDR3aa: CASTIHGGYLHF

j_gene: TRBJ1-2
v_gene: TRBV12-3/TRBV12-4
CDR3aa: CASSLYSSYGYTF

j_gene: TRBJ1-1
v_gene: TRBV6-5
CDR3aa: CASSQLTEAFF

j_gene: TRBJ2-2
v_gene: TRBV28
CDR3aa: CASSLYHKNTGELFF

j_gene: TRBJ2-7
v_gene: TRBV5-4
CDR3aa: CASSPGHEHYEQYF

j_gene: TRBJ2-2
v_gene: TRBV2
CDR3aa: CASSELGQVLPNTGELFF

j_gene: TRBJ1-3
v_gene: TRBV30
CDR3aa: CAFDRGAGNTIYF

j_gene: TRBJ2-2
v_gene: TRBV5-6
CDR3aa: CASRFRQGYTGELFF

j_gene: TRBJ2-5
v_gene: TRBV5-1
CDR3aa: CASSLGQVLETQYF

j_gene: TRBJ1-2
v_gene: TRBV7-8
CDR3aa: CASSLATAYGYTF

j_gene: TRBJ1-2
v_gene: TRBV6-2/TRBV6-3
CDR3aa: CASSYPGGGNYGYTF

j_gene: TRBJ1-2
v_gene: TRBV6-4
CDR3aa: CASRDTGKDGYTF

j_gene: TRBJ1-2
v_gene: TRBV13
CDR3aa: CASSEGTGKYGYTF